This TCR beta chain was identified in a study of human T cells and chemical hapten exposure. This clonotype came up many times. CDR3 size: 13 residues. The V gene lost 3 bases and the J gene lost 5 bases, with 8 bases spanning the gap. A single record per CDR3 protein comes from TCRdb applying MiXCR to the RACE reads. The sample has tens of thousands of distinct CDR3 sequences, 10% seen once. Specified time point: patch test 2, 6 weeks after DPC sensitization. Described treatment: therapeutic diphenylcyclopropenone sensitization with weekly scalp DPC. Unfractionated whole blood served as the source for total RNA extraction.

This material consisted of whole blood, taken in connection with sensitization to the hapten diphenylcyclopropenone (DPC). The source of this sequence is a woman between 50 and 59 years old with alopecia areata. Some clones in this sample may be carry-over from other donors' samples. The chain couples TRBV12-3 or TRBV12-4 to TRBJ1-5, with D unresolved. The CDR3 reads CASSLAKDQPQHF. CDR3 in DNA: TGTGCCAGCAGTTTGGCCAAGGATCAGCCCCAGCATTTT.